Presented here are 27 T cell receptor beta chains from one specimen sequenced in a study of CD8 T cells in ankylosing spondylitis. TCRdb fed the 5' RACE reads into MiXCR, producing one record per CDR3 protein. The top ten clones hold approximately 9.9% of a sample with approximately 90,000 distinct CDR3 sequences, 7.5% to 9% of them seen once. The sample was blood, either unsorted or a sorted T cell fraction (not recorded which). The receptors stem from a male donor with ankylosing spondylitis or in good health (not recorded which).

The V and J genes are TRBV7-2 and TRBJ1-5; possibly TRBD1 or TRBD2 for D (5 bases each). The J call is doubtful: the DNA matches TRBJ2-3 better. The CDR3 runs to 15 residues. Per germline, CDR1 SGHTA and CDR2 FQGNSA. The CDR3 is CASSLSGQGYQPQYF. The CDR3 DNA is TGTGCCAGCAGCTTATCGGGGCAGGGCTATCAGCCCCAGTATTTT.

The sample holds many counts of this clonotype. The chain combines TRBV19 with TRBJ1-6, with D perhaps matching TRBD1 (5 bases). The CDR3 loop spans 13 amino acids. Trimming cost V 4 bases and J 12 bases, with 13 bases left between them. Germline-derived CDR1 and CDR2 are LNHDA and SQIVND (reference sequence). The CDR3 region has the DNA TGTGCCAGTAGTAGGGACCTGGACCAACCCCTCCACTTT. It yields the protein CASSRDLDQPLHF.

This clonotype was counted ten times or more. The chain links TRBV12-3 or TRBV12-4 to TRBJ2-1, with TRBD2 identical over 10 bases. The V segment lost 6 bases and the J segment 2 bases; nucleotides outside the gene matches: 10. The CDR3 length is 17 residues. CDR3 protein: CASRPSASGSAYNEQFF. The DNA for the CDR3 is TGTGCCAGCAGACCATCAGCTAGCGGGAGTGCCTACAATGAGCAGTTCTTC.

This clonotype was seen at least ten times. The chain has TRBV6-5 and TRBJ1-3; 10 nucleotides agree with TRBD1. This CDR3 has 17 amino acids. The germline V gene has CDR1 MNHEY and CDR2 SVGAGI. Unmatched junction bases numbered 7, after V lost 2 bases and J lost 3 bases. In DNA form, the CDR3 reads TGTGCCAGCAGTTACAGACGACAGGGGGCTTATGGAAACACCATATATTTT. Protein: CASSYRRQGAYGNTIYF.

This clonotype has a handful of counts. The V call is TRBV7-2, the J call TRBJ1-1; 8 bases agree with TRBD1. CDR1 SGHTA and CDR2 FQGNSA come from the germline V gene. V dropped 5 bases and J dropped 6; count of bases not matched to a gene: 8. This CDR3 region has 14 residues. CDR3 loop: CASSKTGVLAEAFF. Here the CDR3 DNA reads TGTGCCAGCAGCAAGACAGGGGTCCTCGCTGAAGCTTTCTTT.

This clonotype was counted at least ten times. J is TRBJ1-1 and V is TRBV20-1; possible D gene TRBD1, 6 bases. In germline, CDR1 is DFQATT, CDR2 SNEGSKA (reference sequence). Trimming stripped 5 bases from V and 3 bases from J, with 25 bases between. This CDR3 region has 17 residues. CDR3 in DNA: TGCAGTGCTCCTGGGGCCGGGGGCAACAAAGTCGACACTGAAGCTTTCTTT. Translating it yields CSAPGAGGNKVDTEAFF.

Regarding this clonotype: A read error may account for a junction end that differs from germline. The chain employs TRBV7-2 and TRBJ2-1; D is possibly TRBD2 (7 bases). Germline V lookup: CDR1 SGHTA, CDR2 FQGNSA. The CDR3 extends over 13 amino acids. This CDR3 reads CASSLVEGGDIYF. Here the CDR3 DNA reads TGTGCCAGCAGCTTAGTCGAAGGGGGGGACATCTACTTC. The full variable domain, its missing parts supplied by reference TRBV7-2 and TRBJ2-1, is GAGVSQSPSNKVTEKGKDVELRCDPISGHTALYWYRQSLGQGLEFLIYFQGNSAPDKSGLPSDRFSAERTGGSVSTLTIQRTQQEDSAVYLCASSLVEGGDIYFGPGTRLTVL.

Remarks on this clonotype: A much larger clone differs from this one at a single base, so this may be a read error. The chain joins TRBV7-2 to TRBJ2-3; D is possibly TRBD2 (5 bases). There are 13 residues in the CDR3. From germline, CDR1 is SGHTA and CDR2 FQGNSA. V was clipped by 9 bases and J by 6 bases, with 16 bases between them. CDR3 sequence (DNA): TGTGCCAGGGCCCTGCACGGGATCGATACGCAGTATTTT. This encodes CARALHGIDTQYF.

Ten or more counts support this clonotype. The chain carries TRBV29-1 and TRBJ2-5; 8 positions agree with TRBD1. The germline CDR1 and CDR2 sequences are SQVTM and ANQGSEA. The CDR3 has 12 amino acids. With 4 bases clipped from V and 2 bases from J, the junction kept 0 bases outside the gene matches. In nucleotides, the CDR3 is TGCAGCGTTGGGGACAGGCAAGAGACCCAGTACTTC. Amino acids: CSVGDRQETQYF.

The chain joins TRBV21-1 to TRBJ2-7; the D call TRBD1 from the table was never checked on the DNA. TRBV21-1 constitutes a pseudogene. The CDR3 extends over 16 amino acids. CDR3 in amino acids: CASSKECGTPSYEQYF. The CDR3 DNA follows: TGTGCCAGCAGCAAAGAGTGTGGGACACCTTCCTACGAGCAGTACTTC.

This clonotype came up many times. The gene calls are TRBV12-5 and TRBJ1-2, with 10 bases fitting TRBD1. The germline gives CDR1 LGHNT, CDR2 FRNRAP. This CDR3 is built from 16 residues. After removal of 3 bases from V and 4 bases from J, the junction contained 8 bases not matched to a gene. The chain's CDR3 is CASGFQDRGARYGYTF. In DNA, the CDR3 is TGTGCTAGTGGTTTCCAGGACAGGGGGGCCCGCTATGGCTACACCTTC.

This clonotype came up many times. J is TRBJ2-5 and V is TRBV12-3 or TRBV12-4; maybe TRBD2 (6 bases). Trimming left V 4 bases short and J 2 bases short, with 14 bases between. The CDR3 runs 15 residues. CDR3 in amino acids: CASSSRESLQETQYF. The DNA for the CDR3 is TGTGCCAGCAGTTCTCGGGAGAGTCTACAAGAGACCCAGTACTTC.

This clonotype came up many times. The chain uses TRBV4-2 and TRBJ1-6; maybe TRBD1 (6 bases). V lost 1 base, J lost 5 bases, and 15 bases lay in between. Germline-derived CDR1 and CDR2 are LGHNA and YNFKEQ. The CDR3 runs to 17 residues. The CDR3 coding sequence is TGTGCCAGCAGCCAAGTTCTCGGGACAATTGATAATTCACCCCTCCACTTT. This sequence encodes CASSQVLGTIDNSPLHF.

This clonotype was observed many times. J is TRBJ1-3 and V is TRBV4-3; D is undetermined. The CDR3 totals 14 residues. Trimming stripped 7 bases from V and 4 bases from J, with 14 bases between. Germline-derived CDR1 and CDR2 are LGHNA and YSLEER. In DNA form, the CDR3 reads TGCGCCAGCACCCAGGACCGGGTAGGAAACACCATATATTTT. Amino acid sequence: CASTQDRVGNTIYF.

This clonotype was recorded at least ten times. This chain uses TRBV29-1 with TRBJ2-1; 7 bases map to TRBD1. This CDR3 spans 14 amino acids. The V segment lost 6 bases and the J segment 2 bases; nucleotides outside the gene matches: 7. Germline CDR1 reads SQVTM; CDR2 reads ANQGSEA. CDR3 region: CSVRLTGPYNEQFF. In nucleotides, the CDR3 is TGCAGCGTGAGGCTGACAGGGCCCTACAATGAGCAGTTCTTC.

This clonotype turned up a few times. The rearrangement uses TRBV5-1 and TRBJ2-1; 7 positions match TRBD1. The junction had 14 bases not matched to a gene; V was cut back by 1 base and J by 7 bases. The CDR3 is 17 amino acids. Looked up from germline, CDR1 is SGHRS and CDR2 is YFSETQ. CDR3 sequence reads: CASSLRVQGDSLNEQFF. CDR3 DNA sequence: TGCGCCAGCAGCTTGAGGGTCCAGGGGGATAGTCTGAATGAGCAGTTCTTC.

This chain links TRBV6-2 or TRBV6-3 with TRBJ1-4, with D perhaps matching TRBD1 (6 bases). Trimming cost V 7 bases and J 5 bases, with 14 bases left between them. Germline V gives CDR1 MNHEY, CDR2 SVGEGT. The CDR3 is 14 amino acids. The CDR3 DNA follows: TGTGCCAGCAACGACGACAGGTCCAATGAAAAACTGTTTTTT. Its protein is CASNDDRSNEKLFF.

This clonotype came up a few times. The chain is built from TRBV5-1 and TRBJ1-4; 7 positions match TRBD1. The CDR3 has 16 residues. Germline V lookup: CDR1 SGHRS, CDR2 YFSETQ. V lost 0 bases and J lost 6; bases outside the gene matches: 8. The CDR3 nucleotides are TGCGCCAGCAGCTTGGCCCCGAGGGGGCAGGATGAAAAACTGTTTTTT. It specifies CASSLAPRGQDEKLFF. Full variable domain (rest looked up from reference TRBV5-1 and TRBJ1-4): KAGVTQTPRYLIKTRGQQVTLSCSPISGHRSVSWYQQTPGQGLQFLFEYFSETQRNKGNFPGRFSGRQFSNSRSEMNVSTLELGDSALYLCASSLAPRGQDEKLFFGSGTQLSVL.

This clonotype was recorded a few times. The gene calls are TRBV20-1 and TRBJ2-5; D may be TRBD2 (5 bases). Germline values: CDR1 DFQATT, CDR2 SNEGSKA (reference sequence). Trimming cost V 0 bases and J 4 bases, with 21 bases left between them. The CDR3 is made up of 17 amino acids. The CDR3 spells CSARDHLGAQSGETQYF. The DNA for the CDR3 is TGCAGTGCTAGAGATCATCTGGGTGCCCAGAGCGGAGAGACCCAGTACTTC.

There are many counts of this clonotype. The chain has TRBV29-1 and TRBJ1-2; D may be TRBD1 (5 bases). CDR1 is SQVTM and CDR2 is ANQGSEA in the germline V gene. V was cut by 4 bases and J by 5 bases, with 14 bases left in between. The CDR3 is made up of 13 amino acids. CDR3 protein: CSVARQGGYGYTF. The CDR3 nucleotides are TGCAGCGTTGCTCGGCAGGGAGGGTATGGCTACACCTTC.

The chain combines TRBV12-3 or TRBV12-4 with TRBJ2-6, with D possibly matching TRBD2 (5 bases). V shed 3 bases and J shed 2 bases, with 5 bases lying between them. The CDR3 is 14 residues long. In DNA form, the CDR3 reads TGTGCCAGCAGTTTCGGGGCTGGGGCCAACGTCCTGACTTTC. It is translated as CASSFGAGANVLTF.

This clonotype was found many times. This rearrangement joins TRBV29-1 to TRBJ2-7; D is ambiguous. The CDR3 runs to 12 residues. The germline V gene encodes CDR1 SQVTM and CDR2 ANQGSEA. Trimming stripped 3 bases from V and 1 base from J, with 7 bases between. The CDR3 is CSVETASYEQYF. The CDR3 DNA follows: TGCAGCGTTGAGACTGCTTCCTACGAGCAGTACTTC.

There are many counts of this clonotype. The V gene is TRBV29-1, the J gene TRBJ2-2, with no clear D. The germline V gene has CDR1 SQVTM and CDR2 ANQGSEA. The CDR3 contains 14 residues. V was clipped by 2 bases and J by 0 bases, with 7 bases between them. CDR3 protein: CSVEPEPNTGELFF. The CDR3 nucleotides read TGCAGCGTTGAACCAGAACCGAACACCGGGGAGCTGTTTTTT.

This clonotype has ten or more counts. This rearrangement joins TRBV5-4 to TRBJ2-3; 9 bases are a match to TRBD2. From germline, CDR1 is SGHNT and CDR2 YYREEE (reference sequence). The junction had 3 bases not matched to a gene; V was cut back by 2 bases and J by 2 bases. This CDR3 comprises 15 residues. The CDR3 DNA sequence: TGTGCCAGCAGCTTCTCTAGCGGGGTCACAGATACGCAGTATTTT. Residues: CASSFSSGVTDTQYF.

Many counts were recorded for this clonotype. This chain joins TRBV29-1 and TRBJ2-3; no reliable D call. Germline CDR1 and CDR2: SQVTM and ANQGSEA. CDR3 size: 14 residues. Deletions cut 7 bases from V and 0 bases from J, with 14 bases between. CDR3 nucleotide sequence: TGCAGCGCCAAAGACTCCCTTAGCACAGATACGCAGTATTTT. Its translation is CSAKDSLSTDTQYF.

This clonotype came up many times. J is TRBJ2-3 and V is TRBV5-1, with D maybe TRBD2 (6 bases). V was pared by 9 bases and J by 1 base, with 18 bases between. This CDR3 has 15 amino acids. Germline CDR1 and CDR2: SGHRS and YFSETQ. The CDR3: CATNLGTPRTDTQYF. The CDR3 bases are TGCGCCACAAACCTGGGGACTCCTCGCACAGATACGCAGTATTTT.

This clonotype was seen ten or more times. This chain connects TRBV20-1 to TRBJ1-6; TRBD1 is a possible D gene (6 bases). Germline values: CDR1 DFQATT, CDR2 SNEGSKA (reference sequence). There are 13 residues in the CDR3. Trimming cost V 6 bases and J 5 bases, with 11 bases left between them. CDR3 region: CSAQGRNNSPLHF. CDR3 coding DNA: TGCAGTGCCCAGGGGAGAAATAATTCACCCCTCCACTTT.